Sequencing of this T cell receptor beta chain was carried out in a study of PD-1 blockade in classical Hodgkin lymphoma (dated by TCRdb to 2018 to 2020). Some background on the complete study: Nivolumab dosing was 3 mg/kg intravenously every 2 weeks, continuing until either disease progression or unacceptable toxicity. A peripheral blood immune signature of response to PD-1 blockade in classical Hodgkin lymphoma was defined using TCR beta sequencing and CyTOF. General conclusions and limits of the study: Baseline TCR diversity was reported to be lower in newly diagnosed patients than in healthy donors, and even lower in relapsed/refractory patients. A significant rise by C4D1 was seen in CD4+ but not CD8+ TCR diversity (p=0.0027 vs p=0.16), with the rise being most apparent in complete responders (p=0.02). The study was restricted to a single clinical trial cohort, and the causes of repertoire differences, possibly disease activity or prior therapy, were left undefined. Diversity was lower in patients who began nivolumab less than 1 year after ASCT, so these patients were left out of later analyses to avoid confounding by immune reconstitution. Trial patients with a complete response had baseline diversity similar to that of newly diagnosed patients, while partial responders and progressors had significantly lower diversity.

The Qiagen DNeasy kit was used to extract genomic DNA both from unsorted PBMCs and from the negatively selected CD4+ and CD8+ fractions. Using primers that anneal to V and J segments, immunoSEQ multiplex PCR amplified the TCR beta CDR3 regions. A synthetic immune receptor repertoire was used to minimize amplification bias, and remaining bias was computationally removed after sequencing. Per the original workflow: Custom Python scripts were used to quantify repertoire diversity as the Shannon entropy index. Unsorted, CD4+ and CD8+ repertoires were analyzed separately, except in combined analyses where CD4+ and CD8+ sequences were merged in silico. Clonal expansion was defined as at least a 2-fold frequency increase after treatment relative to C1D1, with a pseudocount of 0.5 for undetected baseline clones. Singleton clones were defined as clones with 0 or 1 copy at C1D1, and non-singleton clones were defined as clones with 2 or more copies. Clones expanded in unsorted samples were assigned a CD4+, CD8+ or unknown annotation through matching of protein sequences in sorted samples from the same patient. Wilcoxon tests were applied to paired samples to test diversity changes from C1D1 to C4D1. The source is immuneACCESS, and TCRdb retained only in-frame sequences with V and J called. Part of the clones is not carried over; for the studies checked, unresolved V genes explain less than half of this, and the remainder is unexplained. V and J calls and clone size follow that table, whereas D and trimming were derived from the DNA. The sample records some 100,000 clones, about 89% of which are singletons. Together, the top ten hold under 7.5% of the sample.

This specimen's time point label, interpreted: cycle 2 day 1 (C2D1) of nivolumab. Every trial patient had relapsed after autologous stem cell transplantation, and cohorts A, B and C differed in prior brentuximab vedotin exposure. The trial cohort included some 53 patients with relapsed/refractory classical Hodgkin lymphoma, and each patient had a best overall response of complete response, partial response or progressive disease. Single-agent nivolumab was administered to trial patients in the multi-cohort phase II CheckMate 205 trial. An independent review committee assessed best overall response using the 2007 International Working Group response criteria. PBMCs from the trial were collected at three points: immediately before nivolumab initiation (C1D1), and during therapy at cycle 2 day 1 and cycle 4 day 1. After peripheral blood was drawn into 8 mL Vacutainer Cell Preparation Tubes, PBMCs were isolated by centrifugation and then cryopreserved.

V is cut by 4 bases and J by 2 bases, and the space between the germline ends is 15 bases. The CDR3 spans 15 residues, from the cysteine through the phenylalanine. Here the CDR3 DNA is all that survives: 45 bases in frame from base 1. As encoded in the germline V gene, CDR1 is SGHTA while CDR2 is FQGTGA. About this clone: No cognate antigen has been identified for it. Base qualities are not recorded, but no much larger clone differs from it by a single base.

This TCR was recovered from a human donor with classical Hodgkin lymphoma. The starting material was peripheral blood mononuclear cells (PBMCs), obtained before the second cycle of nivolumab. This sequence uses TRBV7-3 and TRBJ2-7, with no D gene named confidently. CDR3 sequence: CASSSGSVVTYEQYF. The nucleotide sequence reads as follows: TGTGCCAGCAGCTCCGGATCGGTTGTCACCTACGAGCAGTACTTC.